This TCR beta chain derives from a study of cytomegalovirus exposure and HLA in healthy donors. Study-wide results and limits: The study listed roughly 160 cytomegalovirus-associated TCR beta chains. Near-uniform donor sequencing depth was presumed by presence/absence analyses.

The PCR used 60 Vbeta and 13 Jbeta primers. TCRdb's table, derived via immunoSEQ multiplex PCR, lists solely in-frame clones and lacks some. This repertoire shows some 150,000 clones, roughly 80% found once; its top ten account for roughly 3.4%. Unmatched junction bases numbered 9, after V lost 0 bases and J lost 8 bases. Germline lookup yields CDR1 SGHDN and CDR2 FVKESK. This CDR3 spans 15 amino acids. Comment on this clone: What it recognizes is unknown.

The clonotype was recovered from a human donor in good health. This chain uses TRBV14 with TRBJ1-2, with TRBD1 matching 7 bases. Input material: PBMCs. CDR3 DNA: TGTGCCAGCAGCCAAGATCTAGGAACAGGGGTCGGCTACACCTTC. Translated, it gives CASSQDLGTGVGYTF.